The present T cell receptor beta chain was sequenced within a study of shared clonotypes between healthy human individuals. Whole-study findings and limits: Generally, estimated richness proved larger in naive subsets than it did in memory subsets.

About this clone itself: The antigen is not known.

Assay used: immunoSEQ multiplex PCR; TCRdb lists only in-frame clones, some missing. The sample records approximately 2.3 million clones, more than 85% being singletons. Germline V gene data show CDR1 as MNHNS and CDR2 as SASEGT. This CDR3 comprises 14 residues. V was cut by 6 bases and J by 0 bases, with 12 bases left in between. The chain joins TRBV6-1 to TRBJ2-7; D is undetermined. The sequence was collected from a man aged 18 to 29 in good health. Some clones in this sample may be carry-over from other donors' samples. Sequenced input: naive CD4+ T cells from PBMCs. Subset in this sample: CD45RA+ positively selected. The CDR3 sequence is CASSVDTHSYEQYF. CDR3 sequence (DNA): TGTGCCAGCAGCGTCGACACCCACTCCTACGAGCAGTACTTC.